This TCR beta chain was identified during a study of CD8+CD57+ T cells in acquired aplastic anemia. At the level of the study: Sorted CD4+ and CD8+ cells yielded about 3 ug of DNA on average. Broader study findings: With respect to CD8+ Simpson's diversity, patients and controls did not differ significantly. In common between the patients and the controls were around 30 CD8+ CDR3 sequences.

As to this clonotype: Its matching antigen is unknown.

From germline, CDR1 is SQVTM and CDR2 ANQGSEA. Trimming removed 4 bases from V and 1 base from J, with 7 bases in between. The CDR3 extends over 12 amino acids. CDR3 and TCR beta VDJ profiling relied on a genomic DNA template. One entry per CDR3 protein results from TCRdb running MiXCR on the reads. In the table there are about 210,000 distinct CDR3 sequences, around 60% of which are singletons. The sequence was collected from a human donor in good health. The sequenced material came from sorted CD4+, CD8+, or CD8+CD57+ T cells (not recorded which) from PBMCs. V gene TRBV29-1 combines with J gene TRBJ1-1; D is undetermined. CDR3 DNA: TGCAGCGTTGTTGCCCCGAACACTGAAGCTTTCTTT. Translating gives CSVVAPNTEAFF.